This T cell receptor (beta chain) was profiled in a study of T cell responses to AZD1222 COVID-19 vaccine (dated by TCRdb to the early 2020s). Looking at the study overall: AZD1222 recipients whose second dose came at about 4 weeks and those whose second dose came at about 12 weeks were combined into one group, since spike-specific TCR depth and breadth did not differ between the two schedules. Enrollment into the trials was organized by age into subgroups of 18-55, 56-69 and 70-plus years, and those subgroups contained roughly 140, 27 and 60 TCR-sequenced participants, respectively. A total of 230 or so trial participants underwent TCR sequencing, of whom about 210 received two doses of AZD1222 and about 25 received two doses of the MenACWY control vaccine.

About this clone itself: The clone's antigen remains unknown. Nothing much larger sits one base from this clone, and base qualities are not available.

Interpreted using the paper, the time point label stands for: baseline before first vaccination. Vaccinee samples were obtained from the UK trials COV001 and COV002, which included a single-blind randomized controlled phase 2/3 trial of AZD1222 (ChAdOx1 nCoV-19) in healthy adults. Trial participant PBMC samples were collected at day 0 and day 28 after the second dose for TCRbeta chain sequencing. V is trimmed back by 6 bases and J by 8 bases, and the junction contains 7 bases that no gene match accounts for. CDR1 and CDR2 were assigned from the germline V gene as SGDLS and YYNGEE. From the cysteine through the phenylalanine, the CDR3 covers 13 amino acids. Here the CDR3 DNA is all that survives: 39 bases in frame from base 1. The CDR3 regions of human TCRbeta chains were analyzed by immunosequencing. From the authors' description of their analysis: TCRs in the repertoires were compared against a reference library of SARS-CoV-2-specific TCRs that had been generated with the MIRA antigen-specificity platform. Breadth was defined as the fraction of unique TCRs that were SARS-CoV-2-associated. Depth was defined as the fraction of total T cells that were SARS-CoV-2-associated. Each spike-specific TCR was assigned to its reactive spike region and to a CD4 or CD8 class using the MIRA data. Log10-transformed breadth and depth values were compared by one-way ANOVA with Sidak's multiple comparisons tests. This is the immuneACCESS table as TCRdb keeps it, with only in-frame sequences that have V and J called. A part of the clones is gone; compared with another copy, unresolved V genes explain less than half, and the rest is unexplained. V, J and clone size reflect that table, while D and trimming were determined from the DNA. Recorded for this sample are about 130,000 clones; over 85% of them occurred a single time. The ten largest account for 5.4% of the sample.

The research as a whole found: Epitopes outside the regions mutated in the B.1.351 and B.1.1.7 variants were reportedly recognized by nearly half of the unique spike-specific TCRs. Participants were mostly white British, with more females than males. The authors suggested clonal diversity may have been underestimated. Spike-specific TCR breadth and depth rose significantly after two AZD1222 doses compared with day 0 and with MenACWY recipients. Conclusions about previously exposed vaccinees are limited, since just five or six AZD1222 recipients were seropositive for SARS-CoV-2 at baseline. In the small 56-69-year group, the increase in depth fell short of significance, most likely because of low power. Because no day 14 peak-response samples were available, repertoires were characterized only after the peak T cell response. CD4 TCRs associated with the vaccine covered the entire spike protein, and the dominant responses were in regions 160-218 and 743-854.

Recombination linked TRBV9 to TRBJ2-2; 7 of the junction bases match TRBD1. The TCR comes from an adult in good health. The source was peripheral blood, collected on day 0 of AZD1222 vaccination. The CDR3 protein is CASTKTGRGELFF. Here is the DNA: TGTGCCAGCACCAAGACAGGGAGAGGGGAGCTGTTTTTT.